The source of this T cell receptor (beta chain) is a study of T cell responses to AZD1222 COVID-19 vaccine. Study findings and constraints: Clonal diversity was possibly underestimated; the donors were predominantly white British and more often female. Spike-specific TCR breadth and depth grew following two AZD1222 doses. Baseline seropositivity occurred in only 5 to 7 AZD1222 recipients. Along spike, vaccine-associated CD4 TCRs were found throughout, with dominance at 160-218 and 743-854.

The CDR3 sequence is 11 residues long. V trimming: 7 bases; J trimming: 6 bases; junction bases outside the gene matches: 2. From germline, CDR1 is SQVTM and CDR2 ANQGSEA. Concerning this clone itself: Its antigen is as yet unknown.

The table came from immunoSEQ multiplex PCR; TCRdb's copy has only in-frame clones and leaves some out. The profile shows about 100,000 clones, around 90% of them singletons. Material: peripheral blood, obtained on day 0 of AZD1222 vaccination. The J gene is TRBJ2-5, the V gene TRBV29-1; 10 bases agree with TRBD1. This clonotype was obtained from an adult in good health. CDR3 residues: CSGQGAKTQYF. The DNA of the CDR3 is TGCAGCGGACAGGGGGCCAAGACCCAGTACTTC.